The next 19 T cell receptor beta chains were all read from a single sample in a study of CD8 T cells in ankylosing spondylitis. TCRdb independently ran MiXCR on the 5' RACE reads; one entry per CDR3 protein. The top ten clones hold more than 25% of a sample with 250,000 or so distinct CDR3 sequences, approximately 20% of them seen once. The sequencing sample was made of blood, either unsorted or a sorted T cell fraction (not recorded which). All receptors come from a male donor with ankylosing spondylitis or in good health (not recorded which).

The chain links TRBV24-1 to TRBJ2-2; the match to TRBD2 covers 10 bases. J gave up 7 bases and V 9 bases, and 4 bases lay outside the gene matches. The CDR3 is 13 amino acids. The germline gives CDR1 KGHDR, CDR2 SFDVKD. The CDR3 sequence is CATGTSVHGELFF. CDR3 sequence (DNA): TGTGCCACCGGGACTAGCGTTCACGGGGAGCTGTTTTTT.

This clonotype was counted many times. J is TRBJ2-7 and V is TRBV7-9; D is uncertain. V lost 5 bases and J 0 bases, leaving 14 bases between the germline ends. CDR3 size: 15 residues. Looked up from germline, CDR1 is SEHNR and CDR2 is FQNEAQ (reference sequence). CDR3 protein: CASSQKEQSSYEQYF. DNA of the CDR3: TGTGCCAGCAGCCAGAAGGAACAGAGCTCCTACGAGCAGTACTTC.

This clonotype was observed a few times. The chain has TRBV29-1 and TRBJ2-1; D ambiguous. V gave up 4 bases and J gave up 3 bases, with 4 bases separating them. Germline CDR1 SQVTM, CDR2 ANQGSEA. This CDR3 is 11 amino acids long. This CDR3 is CSVVLYNEQFF. CDR3 in DNA: TGCAGCGTTGTTCTCTACAATGAGCAGTTCTTC.

The rearrangement links TRBV9 to TRBJ2-1, with D possibly matching TRBD2 (5 bases). The V end was cut by 3 bases, the J end by 9 bases, with 13 bases between. Germline loops: CDR1 SGDLS, CDR2 YYNGEE. This CDR3 region has 13 residues. Written as DNA, the CDR3 is TGTGCCAGCAGCGCGACGGGAATGGGTGAGCAGTTCTTC. It specifies CASSATGMGEQFF.

This clonotype was picked up many times. J is TRBJ1-2 and V is TRBV20-1; D is ambiguous. This CDR3 is 10 amino acids long. Germline V gene data show CDR1 as DFQATT and CDR2 as SNEGSKA (reference sequence). The V end was cut by 3 bases, the J end by 7 bases, with 6 bases between. CDR3 residues: CSARWGGYTF. Written as DNA, the CDR3 is TGCAGTGCTAGGTGGGGTGGCTACACCTTC.

The CDR3 coding sequence is TGTGCCAGCAGTTTAAGACTAGCGGAGACCCAGTACTTC. Its translation: CASSLRLAETQYF. This rearrangement joins TRBV12-3 or TRBV12-4 to TRBJ2-5; 8 bases map to TRBD2. This CDR3 spans 13 amino acids. V dropped 2 bases and J dropped 5; count of bases not matched to a gene: 1.

The rearrangement uses TRBV4-1 and TRBJ2-1; perhaps TRBD2 as D (6 bases). This CDR3 comprises 18 residues. V was cut by 4 bases and J by 1 base, with 20 bases left in between. Germline values: CDR1 MGHRA, CDR2 YSYEKL. Written as DNA, the CDR3 is TGCGCCAGCAGCCTCCGGGACTCCCTCGTTGGATCCTACAATGAGCAGTTCTTC. Amino acids: CASSLRDSLVGSYNEQFF.

The chain employs TRBV4-1 and TRBJ1-6; TRBD1 aligns across 7 bases. Germline-derived CDR1 and CDR2 are MGHRA and YSYEKL. V shed 0 bases and J 7 bases; nucleotides not matched to a gene: 3. This CDR3 is 15 amino acids long. The CDR3 loop reads CASSQDEGANSPLHF. In DNA, the CDR3 is TGCGCCAGCAGCCAAGATGAGGGGGCAAATTCACCCCTCCACTTT.

This clonotype was picked up a small number of times. This chain joins TRBV12-3 or TRBV12-4 and TRBJ2-7, with 8 positions matching TRBD1. V dropped 5 bases and J dropped 5; count of bases not matched to a gene: 8. This CDR3 is 14 amino acids long. CDR3: CASSDDRGTDEQYF. The CDR3 coding sequence is TGTGCCAGCAGTGACGACAGGGGAACGGACGAGCAGTACTTC.

This clonotype turned up a few times. The chain links TRBV12-3 or TRBV12-4 to TRBJ1-6, with D unclear. The CDR3 covers 15 residues. Trimming cost V 5 bases and J 0 bases, with 8 bases left between them. The CDR3 coding sequence is TGTGCCAGCAGTCAAGGGTACTCCTATAATTCACCCCTCCACTTT. Translation: CASSQGYSYNSPLHF.

The V and J genes are TRBV27 and TRBJ2-7; D is uncertain. Trimming stripped 3 bases from V and 3 bases from J, with 12 bases between. Germline values: CDR1 MNHEY, CDR2 SMNVEV (reference sequence). This CDR3 region has 14 residues. The CDR3 sequence: CASSLAGRGYEQYF. The CDR3 nucleotides are TGTGCCAGCAGTTTGGCCGGGCGAGGCTACGAGCAGTACTTC.

This clonotype was recorded many times. V is TRBV9 and J is TRBJ2-5, with D uncertain. Per the germline V gene, CDR1 is SGDLS and CDR2 is YYNGEE. The CDR3 is made up of 11 amino acids. The V end lost 3 bases, the J end lost 1 base, and 1 base lay between the germline ends. The CDR3 DNA is TGTGCCAGCAGCGGCCAAGAGACCCAGTACTTC. It specifies CASSGQETQYF. Filled out from reference TRBV9 and TRBJ2-5, the complete variable domain reads DSGVTQTPKHLITATGQRVTLRCSPRSGDLSVYWYQQSLDQGLQFLIQYYNGEERAKGNILERFSAQQFPDLHSELNLSSLELGDSALYFCASSGQETQYFGPGTRLLVL.

In its sample, this clonotype was seen many times. The rearrangement joins TRBV5-1 to TRBJ2-1; D possibly corresponds to TRBD2 (5 bases). The CDR3 has 13 residues. V was cut by 1 base and J by 10 bases, with 12 bases left in between. CDR1 SGHRS and CDR2 YFSETQ come from the germline V gene. CDR3 protein: CASSLFLGEEQFF. DNA for the CDR3: TGCGCCAGCAGCTTGTTCCTCGGGGAAGAGCAGTTCTTC.

This clonotype has more than one count but fewer than ten. This sequence joins TRBV28 and TRBJ2-5; the D is unclear. The germline V gene encodes CDR1 MDHEN and CDR2 SYDVKM. The CDR3 has 13 residues. The V and J ends lost 3 bases and 3 bases respectively, with 8 bases between them. The CDR3 DNA is TGTGCCAGCAGTTTTAGGATCAAAGAGACCCAGTACTTC. It specifies CASSFRIKETQYF.

This clonotype has at least ten counts. The J gene is TRBJ2-2, the V gene TRBV18, with D tentatively TRBD2 (6 bases). CDR1 and CDR2 from the germline V gene are KGHSH and LQKENI. V gave up 2 bases and J gave up 3 bases, with 10 bases separating them. This CDR3 has 15 residues. In DNA, the CDR3 is TGTGCCAGCTCACCAATGGTAGCGGACACCGGGGAGCTGTTTTTT. Residues: CASSPMVADTGELFF.

This clonotype was detected ten times or more. The rearrangement joins TRBV4-1 to TRBJ2-5; D gene ambiguous. Germline V CDR1 and CDR2: MGHRA, YSYEKL. The CDR3 is 15 residues long. Trimming stripped 0 bases from V and 5 bases from J, with 13 bases between. CDR3 region: CASSQDHPDGETQYF. The CDR3 DNA sequence: TGCGCCAGCAGCCAAGATCATCCGGATGGGGAGACCCAGTACTTC.

The chain couples TRBV25-1 to TRBJ2-1, with 10 bases that match TRBD2. This CDR3 comprises 17 residues. Germline CDR1 and CDR2: MGHDK and SYGVNS. V lost 5 bases to trimming and J lost 1 base; unmatched junction nucleotides: 8. CDR3 in amino acids: CASSIRGTSVSYNEQFF. The CDR3 nucleotides read TGTGCCAGCAGTATTAGGGGGACTAGCGTTTCCTACAATGAGCAGTTCTTC.

V is TRBV7-3 and J is TRBJ2-1; D might be TRBD2 (6 bases). Germline loops: CDR1 SGHTA, CDR2 FQGTGA. V was clipped by 5 bases and J by 5 bases, with 10 bases between them. The CDR3 totals 13 residues. The CDR3 reads CASSETSNNEQFF. For the CDR3, the DNA is TGTGCCAGCAGCGAGACTAGTAACAATGAGCAGTTCTTC.

This chain joins TRBV12-3 or TRBV12-4 and TRBJ2-7; D is perhaps TRBD2 (6 bases). V gave up 5 bases and J gave up 2 bases, with 16 bases separating them. This CDR3 comprises 15 residues. CDR3 sequence (DNA): TGTGCCAGCAGTCCCGAGGCGGGATCCCCCTACGAGCAGTACTTC. Translation gives CASSPEAGSPYEQYF.